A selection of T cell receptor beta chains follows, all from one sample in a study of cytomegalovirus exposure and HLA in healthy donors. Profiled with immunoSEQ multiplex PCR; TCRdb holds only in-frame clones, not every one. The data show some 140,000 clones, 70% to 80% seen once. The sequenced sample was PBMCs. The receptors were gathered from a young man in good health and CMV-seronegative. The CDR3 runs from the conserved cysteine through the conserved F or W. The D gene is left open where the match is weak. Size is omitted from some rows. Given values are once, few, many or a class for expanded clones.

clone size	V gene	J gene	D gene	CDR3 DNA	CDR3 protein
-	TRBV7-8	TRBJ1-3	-	TGTGCCACCAGGGAGAACTCTGGAAACACCATATATTTT	CATRENSGNTIYF
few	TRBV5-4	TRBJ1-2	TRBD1	TGTGCCAGCAGCTTGGGGGACAGGGTATATAGAGGCTACACCTTC	CASSLGDRVYRGYTF
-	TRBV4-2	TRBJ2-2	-	TGTGCCAGCAGCCAAGATTCTGAGGCCGCGAACACCGGGGAGCTGTTTTTT	CASSQDSEAANTGELFF
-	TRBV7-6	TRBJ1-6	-	TGTGCCAGCAGCTTCGACAGCACGAATTCACCCCTCCACTTT	CASSFDSTNSPLHF
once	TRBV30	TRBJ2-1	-	TGTGCCTGTGGGGGGAGGCCCCAAGAGCAGTTCTTC	CACGGRPQEQFF
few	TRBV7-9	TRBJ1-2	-	TGTGCCAGCAGCCCAGGGGAATTTGGCTATGGCTACACCTTC	CASSPGEFGYGYTF
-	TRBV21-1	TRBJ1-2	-	TGTGCCAGCAGCATCAGACCGGGACAGCCTAACTATGGCTACACCTTC	CASSIRPGQPNYGYTF
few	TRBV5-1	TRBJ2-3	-	TGCGCCAGCAGTCAGGCAGGGATCGCAGATACGCAGTATTTT	CASSQAGIADTQYF
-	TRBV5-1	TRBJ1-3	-	TGCGCCAGCAGCCGTGAGGGTACTGGAAACACCATATATTTT	CASSREGTGNTIYF
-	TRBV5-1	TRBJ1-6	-	TGCGCCAGCAGCTTGGGGTCAGGAACAGATTCACCCCTCCACTTT	CASSLGSGTDSPLHF
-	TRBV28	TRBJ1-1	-	TGTGCCACGAAGCGGGGGTCGATGAACACTGAAGCTTTCTTT	CATKRGSMNTEAFF
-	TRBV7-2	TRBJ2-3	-	TGTGCCAGCAGCCCCACTACAGATACGCAGTATTTT	CASSPTTDTQYF
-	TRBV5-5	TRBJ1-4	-	TGTGCCAGCAGCTTGTTCGGAGGGGAAAAACTGTTTTTT	CASSLFGGEKLFF
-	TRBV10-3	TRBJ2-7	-	TGTGCCATCAGTGAGTCGGGAGCCAGATCCTACGAGCAGTACTTC	CAISESGARSYEQYF
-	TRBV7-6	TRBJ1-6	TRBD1	TGTGCCAGCAGCGCAGGACAGGGTGGGAATTCACCCCTCCACTTT	CASSAGQGGNSPLHF
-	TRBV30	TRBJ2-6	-	TGTGCCTGGGCCCAAGGAGGGGGGGCCAACGTCCTGACTTTC	CAWAQGGGANVLTF
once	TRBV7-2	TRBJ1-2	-	TGTGCCAGCAGCCTCCACGACTCCTATGGCTACACCTTC	CASSLHDSYGYTF
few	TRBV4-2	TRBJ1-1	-	TGTGCCAGCAGCCAAGTGAGGGGGAGCAACACTGAAGCTTTCTTT	CASSQVRGSNTEAFF
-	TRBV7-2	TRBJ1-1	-	TGTGCCAGCAGCAGCTACAGGGTGGGGAACACTGAAGCTTTCTTT	CASSSYRVGNTEAFF
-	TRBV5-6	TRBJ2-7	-	TGTGCCAGCAGCGCATTACAGGACGAGCAGTACTTC	CASSALQDEQYF
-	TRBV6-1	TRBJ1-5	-	TGTGCCAGCAGTGAAGGGGCAGGGGGCAATCAGCCCCAGCATTTT	CASSEGAGGNQPQHF
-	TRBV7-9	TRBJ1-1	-	TGTTCCAGCAGCCCAGAGGACAGTGAAGCTTTCTTT	CSSSPEDSEAFF
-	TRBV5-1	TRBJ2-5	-	TGCGCCAGCAGCTTGTTGGCGGGGCAAGAGACCCAGTACTTC	CASSLLAGQETQYF
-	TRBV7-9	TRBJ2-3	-	TGTTCCAGCAGTCTATTGGCAGATACGCAGTATTTT	CSSSLLADTQYF
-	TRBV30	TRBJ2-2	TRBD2	TGTGCGGGAGGGGCCACCGGGGAGCTGTTTTTT	CAGGATGELFF
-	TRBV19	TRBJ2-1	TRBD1	TGTGCCAGTAGTATTCCAGGGGGCTCCTACAATGAGCAGTTCTTC	CASSIPGGSYNEQFF
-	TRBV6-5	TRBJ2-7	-	TGTGCCAGCAGCGCCACAGGGCTTACCTACGAGCAGTACTTC	CASSATGLTYEQYF
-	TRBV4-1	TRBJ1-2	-	TGCGCCAGCAGCCAAGTACTTGCGGGCTATGGCTACACCTTC	CASSQVLAGYGYTF
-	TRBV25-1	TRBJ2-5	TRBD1	TGTGCCAGCAAACAGGGGGCTCGGGAGACCCAGTACTTC	CASKQGARETQYF
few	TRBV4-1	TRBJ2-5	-	TGCGCCAGCAGCCCCCCGGACCAGGGCAGGGAGACCCAGTACTTC	CASSPPDQGRETQYF
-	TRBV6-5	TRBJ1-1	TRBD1	TGTGCCAGCAGCCCCGGACAGGGGCACACTGAAGCTTTCTTT	CASSPGQGHTEAFF
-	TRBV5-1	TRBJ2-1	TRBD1	TGCGCCAGCAGCAGGACAGGGGCGGGAAATGAGCAGTTCTTC	CASSRTGAGNEQFF
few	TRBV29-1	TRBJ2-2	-	TGCAGCGTCCAAATGCACAGGGAGGGCGGGGAGCTGTTTTTT	CSVQMHREGGELFF
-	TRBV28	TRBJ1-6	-	TGTGCCAGCAGTTTATCAGGGGTGAGTTCACCCCTCCACTTT	CASSLSGVSSPLHF
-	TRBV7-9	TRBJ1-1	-	TGTGCCAGCAGCTTTGGGGGCATTAAGAACACTGAAGCTTTCTTT	CASSFGGIKNTEAFF
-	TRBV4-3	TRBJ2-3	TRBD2	TGCGCCAGCAGCCAAGAAGAGGGGACTAGCGGGGCAGATACGCAGTATTTT	CASSQEEGTSGADTQYF
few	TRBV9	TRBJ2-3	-	TGTGCCAGCAGCCAAGAGGGGGGCACAGATACGCAGTATTTT	CASSQEGGTDTQYF
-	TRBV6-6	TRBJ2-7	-	TGTGCCAGCAGTCCCGGACAACAGGTCTACGAGCAGTACTTC	CASSPGQQVYEQYF